This T cell receptor (beta chain) was obtained from a study of cytotoxic CD8 clonotypes in ibrutinib-treated CLL. Trimming took 4 bases from V and 1 from J; bases not matched to a gene: 8. The length of the CDR3 is 16 residues. Germline CDR1 is MNHNY and CDR2 is SVGAGI (reference sequence). Deep sequencing aimed at 1 in 200,000 to 1 in 1 million T cells' resolution. Sequencing was performed with immunoSEQ multiplex PCR; in TCRdb, only in-frame clones are kept and a portion is missing. The table records 65,000 to 90,000 clones, around four fifths of them present only once. General study findings and limits: Whereas clonality rose at ibrutinib response, it declined toward baseline at progression.

Note on this clone: Its antigen is undetermined.

V gene TRBV6-6 combines with J gene TRBJ1-1; TRBD1 agrees at 8 bases. The specimen was PBMCs, collected after 24 months of ibrutinib treatment. The receptor's source is a human donor with chronic lymphocytic leukemia. This CDR3 reads CASSSPRTGKNTEAFF. In DNA, the CDR3 is TGTGCCAGCAGTTCTCCCAGGACAGGGAAGAACACTGAAGCTTTCTTT.